Below are 18 T cell receptor beta chains sequenced from a single sample in a study of blood T cell repertoires in COVID-19. The data were produced by immunoSEQ multiplex PCR, yet TCRdb's version contains in-frame clones alone and is incomplete. Among some 180,000 clones listed, about 80% were seen once. The sequenced sample consisted of PBMCs or T cells enriched from blood (not recorded which). The receptors derive from a man in his 60s who had been exposed to COVID-19.

This sequence joins TRBV7-2 and TRBJ2-7; 8 bases are shared with TRBD2. Germline V CDR1 and CDR2: SGHTA, FQGNSA. J was trimmed by 6 bases and V by 3 bases; bases with no gene match: 7. CDR3 length: 14 residues. CDR3: CASSLRAGGLEQYF. DNA for the CDR3: TGTGCCAGCAGCTTGAGGGCGGGAGGCCTCGAGCAGTACTTC.

The chain joins TRBV10-3 to TRBJ1-1, with D tentatively TRBD1 (6 bases). This CDR3 spans 15 amino acids. CDR1 and CDR2 from the germline V gene are ENHRY and SYGVKD. With 6 bases removed from V and 0 bases from J, the gap between germline ends came to 14 bases. The CDR3 DNA follows: TGTGCCATCAGGGGACAAATTCAAATGAACACTGAAGCTTTCTTT. This sequence encodes CAIRGQIQMNTEAFF.

This chain joins TRBV9 and TRBJ1-3; D ambiguous. CDR1 is SGDLS and CDR2 is YYNGEE in the germline V gene. The germline V and J ends were trimmed by 0 bases and 0 bases, with 7 bases remaining between them. The CDR3 consists of 15 residues. CDR3 loop: CASSVEEVSGNTIYF. As DNA, the CDR3 is TGTGCCAGCAGCGTAGAAGAGGTCTCTGGAAACACCATATATTTT.

Only a few counts were recorded for this clone. The chain links TRBV10-1 to TRBJ1-2; D gene ambiguous. Per germline, CDR1 WNHNN and CDR2 SYGVQD (reference sequence). V gave up 5 bases and J gave up 7 bases, with 11 bases separating them. The CDR3 is 12 amino acids. The CDR3 loop reads CASSIPGPGYTF. The CDR3 coding sequence is TGCGCCAGCAGTATACCTGGGCCTGGCTACACCTTC.

At least ten counts were recorded for this clone. The rearrangement joins TRBV7-2 to TRBJ2-1; D is ambiguous. Trimming left V 1 base short and J 5 bases short, with 18 bases between. Germline V gives CDR1 SGHTA, CDR2 FQGNSA. This CDR3 is 17 amino acids long. CDR3 amino acids: CASSLGNSPFGDNEQFF. DNA of the CDR3: TGTGCCAGCAGCTTAGGGAATAGCCCCTTCGGTGACAATGAGCAGTTCTTC. Full variable domain (remainder filled in from reference TRBV7-2 and TRBJ2-1): GAGVSQSPSNKVTEKGKDVELRCDPISGHTALYWYRQSLGQGLEFLIYFQGNSAPDKSGLPSDRFSAERTGGSVSTLTIQRTQQEDSAVYLCASSLGNSPFGDNEQFFGPGTRLTVL.

This sequence joins TRBV7-9 and TRBJ2-1; D perhaps matches TRBD2 (6 bases). The CDR3 is 16 amino acids. Trimming pared 8 bases from V and 7 bases from J, leaving 24 bases between. In germline, CDR1 is SEHNR, CDR2 FQNEAQ (reference sequence). The CDR3 loop reads CASLSLGAGSGNEQFF. CDR3 DNA sequence: TGTGCCAGCCTCTCCCTGGGCGCGGGATCGGGGAATGAGCAGTTCTTC.

This chain links TRBV7-2 with TRBJ2-5; 10 bases agree with TRBD1. The trim removed 2 bases at V and 4 bases at J, leaving 4 bases unmatched. Per germline, CDR1 SGHTA and CDR2 FQGNSA. This CDR3 has 15 residues. DNA of the CDR3: TGTGCCAGCAGCTTAACAAGGACAGGGGGAGAGACCCAGTACTTC. It codes for CASSLTRTGGETQYF.

The V and J genes are TRBV5-1 and TRBJ2-1, with TRBD2 matching over 15 bases. The CDR3 is 17 amino acids. With 7 bases clipped from V and 10 bases from J, the junction kept 15 bases outside the gene matches. The germline gives CDR1 SGHRS, CDR2 YFSETQ. The CDR3 sequence: CASGGIFGLAGGNEQFF. The CDR3 DNA is TGCGCCAGCGGGGGGATCTTTGGACTAGCGGGAGGGAACGAGCAGTTCTTC. Full variable domain (outside the CDR3, taken from reference TRBV5-1 and TRBJ2-1): KAGVTQTPRYLIKTRGQQVTLSCSPISGHRSVSWYQQTPGQGLQFLFEYFSETQRNKGNFPGRFSGRQFSNSRSEMNVSTLELGDSALYLCASGGIFGLAGGNEQFFGPGTRLTVL.

V and J are TRBV29-1 and TRBJ1-3; TRBD1 matches 8 bases. The V and J ends lost 6 bases and 1 base, in that order; junction bases with no gene match: 5. CDR3 length: 14 residues. Germline values: CDR1 SQVTM, CDR2 ANQGSEA. The CDR3 sequence: CSVVQGGSGNTIYF. The CDR3 coding sequence is TGCAGCGTCGTACAGGGGGGTTCTGGAAACACCATATATTTT.

The rearrangement joins TRBV3-1 (or the pseudogene TRBV3-2) to TRBJ2-1, with 11 bases lining up with TRBD2. J gave up 2 bases and V 3 bases, and 3 bases lay outside the gene matches. Germline-derived CDR1 and CDR2 are LGHDT and YNNKEL (reference sequence). The CDR3 has 16 residues. CDR3 loop: CASSHLAGGAYNEQFF. CDR3 bases: TGTGCCAGCAGCCACCTAGCGGGAGGCGCCTACAATGAGCAGTTCTTC.

The chain combines TRBV2 with TRBJ1-5; possibly TRBD1 for D (5 bases). The V gene lost 6 bases and the J gene lost 7 bases, with 10 bases spanning the gap. The germline CDR1 and CDR2 sequences are SNHLY and FYNNEI. The CDR3 contains 12 residues. The chain's CDR3 is CASRLDNQPQHF. DNA of the CDR3: TGTGCCAGCAGATTGGACAACCAGCCCCAGCATTTT.

In its sample, this clone was seen a few times. The chain's CDR3 is CASSPHWVAGSSYNEQFF. For the CDR3, the DNA is TGTGCCAGCAGTCCCCATTGGGTAGCGGGGAGCTCCTACAATGAGCAGTTCTTC. The rearrangement uses TRBV27 and TRBJ2-1; 8 bases map to TRBD2. Germline loops: CDR1 MNHEY, CDR2 SMNVEV (reference sequence). The V segment lost 5 bases and the J segment 0 bases; nucleotides outside the gene matches: 12. The CDR3 has 18 amino acids.

CDR3 nucleotide sequence: TGTGCCAGCAGCTTAGTGGCGGGAGGTGCCCCCCGTGCCTCCTACGAGCAGTACTTC. Residues: CASSLVAGGAPRASYEQYF. J is TRBJ2-7 and V is TRBV11-3; 8 bases align to TRBD2. This CDR3 comprises 19 residues. With 1 base clipped from V and 0 bases from J, the junction kept 14 bases outside the gene matches. The germline CDR1 and CDR2 sequences are SGHNT and YENEEA. The variable domain in full, completed from reference TRBV11-3 and TRBJ2-7, reads EAGVVQSPRYKIIEKKQPVAFWCNPISGHNTLYWYLQNLGQGPELLIRYENEEAVDDSQLPKDRFSAERLKGVDSTLKIQPAELGDSAVYLCASSLVAGGAPRASYEQYFGPGTRLTVT.

The chain has TRBV7-2 and TRBJ1-1; D ambiguous. Deletions cut 2 bases from V and 4 bases from J, with 11 bases between. Germline CDR1 and CDR2: SGHTA and FQGNSA. The CDR3 has 14 residues. The CDR3 region is CASSLKTGGTEAFF. DNA of the CDR3: TGTGCCAGCAGCTTAAAGACGGGAGGCACTGAAGCTTTCTTT.

The J gene is TRBJ2-3, the V gene TRBV2, with 10 bases fitting TRBD2. This CDR3 is built from 13 residues. Germline values: CDR1 SNHLY, CDR2 FYNNEI. The V segment lost 8 bases and the J segment 1 base; nucleotides outside the gene matches: 0. CDR3 protein: CASGLAGTDTQYF. For the CDR3, the DNA is TGTGCCAGCGGACTAGCGGGCACAGATACGCAGTATTTT.

This clone was counted at least ten times. The chain joins TRBV13 to TRBJ2-2, with 9 bases fitting TRBD2. There are 18 residues in the CDR3. The V segment lost 1 base and the J segment 1 base; nucleotides outside the gene matches: 7. Germline V gives CDR1 PRHDT, CDR2 FYEKMQ (reference sequence). The CDR3 region is CASSLALGLALNTGELFF. DNA of the CDR3: TGTGCCAGCAGCTTAGCCCTTGGACTAGCGCTGAACACCGGGGAGCTGTTTTTT. Filled out from reference TRBV13 and TRBJ2-2, the complete variable domain reads AAGVIQSPRHLIKEKRETATLKCYPIPRHDTVYWYQQGPGQDPQFLISFYEKMQSDKGSIPDRFSAQQFSDYHSELNMSSLELGDSALYFCASSLALGLALNTGELFFGEGSRLTVL.

The rearrangement links TRBV28 to TRBJ2-7; TRBD1 agrees at 7 bases. The ends lost 7 bases at V and 4 bases at J; junction bases unmatched: 10. Germline CDR1 and CDR2: MDHEN and SYDVKM. The CDR3 covers 14 residues. The CDR3 coding sequence is TGTGCCAGCACAAACTCCGGGACAGCGTACGAGCAGTACTTC. Translating it yields CASTNSGTAYEQYF.

The genes are TRBV18 and TRBJ2-7; 8 positions match TRBD1. Losses at the gene ends were 5 bases for V and 3 bases for J; bases not matched to a gene: 3. Germline V CDR1 and CDR2: KGHSH, LQKENI. The CDR3 spans 13 residues. The CDR3 DNA reads TGTGCCAGCTCAAGGGGACAGGACTACGAGCAGTACTTC. This gives the protein CASSRGQDYEQYF.